These 23 T cell receptor beta chains share one sample of origin, sequenced in a study of shared clonotypes between healthy human individuals. The naive CD8 fraction comprised CD45RO-negative cells positively selected for CCR7 and excluded terminally differentiated effector memory CD45RA+ cells. TCRdb keeps only in-frame clones here, not all; method: immunoSEQ multiplex PCR. The sample lists about 1,800,000 clones, over 85% occurring once. The sequencing sample was made of naive CD8+ T cells sorted from blood. These receptors were collected from a man aged 18-30 years in good health.

The chain joins TRBV10-2 to TRBJ2-7; D is unresolved. Trimming stripped 0 bases from V and 2 bases from J, with 11 bases between. The germline V gene has CDR1 WSHSY and CDR2 SAAADI. The CDR3 covers 15 residues. CDR3 DNA: TGCGCCAGCAGTGAGTCTTGGGGTACGGCCTACGAGCAGTACTTC. Translation: CASSESWGTAYEQYF.

This chain's CDR3 is CASSQNRVSNTEAFF. The DNA of the CDR3 is TGCGCCAGCAGCCAGAACAGGGTATCGAACACTGAAGCTTTCTTT. The V gene is TRBV4-3, the J gene TRBJ1-1, with a tentative D call TRBD1 (6 bases). V lost 3 bases and J 1 base, leaving 12 bases between the germline ends. Germline CDR1 reads LGHNA; CDR2 reads YSLEER. The CDR3 has 15 amino acids.

The V gene is TRBV6-6, the J gene TRBJ2-7; TRBD2 aligns across 8 bases. The V and J ends lost 7 bases and 2 bases, in that order; junction bases with no gene match: 4. The CDR3 runs 13 residues. Germline V gives CDR1 MNHNY, CDR2 SVGAGI (reference sequence). The CDR3 nucleotides read TGTGCCAGCACCGGACTAGCAACCTACGAGCAGTACTTC. This translates into CASTGLATYEQYF.

Notes on this clone: Other DNA variants within this sample encode the same CDR3. This CDR3 is CASSIRGATYEQYF. The CDR3 coding sequence is TGTGCCAGTAGTATCCGGGGGGCGACGTACGAGCAGTACTTC. The gene calls are TRBV19 and TRBJ2-7; D might be TRBD2 (7 bases). The length of the CDR3 is 14 residues. V dropped 3 bases and J dropped 4 bases, with 13 bases sitting between them. Germline CDR1 and CDR2: LNHDA and SQIVND (reference sequence). Based on the CDR3 plus reference TRBV19 and TRBJ2-7, the full variable domain is DGGITQSPKYLFRKEGQNVTLSCEQNLNHDAMYWYRQDPGQGLRLIYYSQIVNDFQKGDIAEGYSVSREKKESFPLTVTSAQKNPTAFYLCASSIRGATYEQYFGPGTRLTVT.

The V and J genes are TRBV2 and TRBJ2-7; perhaps TRBD1 as D (5 bases). The length of the CDR3 is 14 residues. Deletions cut 8 bases from V and 5 bases from J, with 19 bases between. Germline CDR1 reads SNHLY; CDR2 reads FYNNEI. Here the CDR3 reads CASSEKAGSHEQYF. Written as DNA, the CDR3 is TGTGCCAGCTCCGAAAAGGCAGGGTCCCACGAGCAGTACTTC.

The V and J genes are TRBV4-1 and TRBJ2-2, with a weak D call TRBD1 (5 bases). Germline CDR1 reads MGHRA; CDR2 reads YSYEKL. The CDR3 loop spans 14 amino acids. V lost 3 bases and J lost 5, with 10 bases in between. The CDR3 DNA reads TGCGCCAGCAGCCATGGACCAGGGACCGGGGAGCTGTTTTTT. Translated, it gives CASSHGPGTGELFF.

The chain employs TRBV9 and TRBJ2-7; possibly TRBD1 for D (5 bases). The CDR3 covers 12 residues. The V end lost 8 bases, the J end lost 3 bases, and 12 bases lay between the germline ends. Germline V gene data show CDR1 as SGDLS and CDR2 as YYNGEE. CDR3 nucleotide sequence: TGTGCCAGTTGGGGCTCTAACTACGAGCAGTACTTC. It is translated as CASWGSNYEQYF.

The chain carries TRBV10-3 and TRBJ2-3; D uncertain. V was pared by 10 bases and J by 4 bases, with 6 bases between. The germline gives CDR1 ENHRY, CDR2 SYGVKD. CDR3 length: 10 residues. CDR3 protein: CATASDTQYF. The CDR3 DNA is TGTGCCACAGCATCAGATACGCAGTATTTT.

This clone was seen only once. The CDR3 region is CASGCSGGDSTDTQYF. The CDR3, as DNA: TGTGCTAGTGGTTGTAGCGGGGGGGACAGCACAGATACGCAGTATTTT. V and J are TRBV12-5 and TRBJ2-3, with 11 bases lining up with TRBD2. Trimming cost V 4 bases and J 0 bases; bases outside gene matches: 3. The CDR3 sequence is 16 residues long. Per germline, CDR1 LGHNT and CDR2 FRNRAP.

The V gene is TRBV10-3, the J gene TRBJ1-1, with D hard to call. CDR1 is ENHRY and CDR2 is SYGVKD in the germline V gene. V was pared by 4 bases and J by 4 bases, with 13 bases between. The CDR3 covers 14 residues. CDR3 in amino acids: CAISGATSGTEAFF. CDR3 in DNA: TGTGCCATCAGTGGGGCCACTAGCGGCACTGAAGCTTTCTTT.

The sample holds one count of this clone. This chain links TRBV28 with TRBJ2-1; D gene ambiguous. CDR1 is MDHEN and CDR2 is SYDVKM in the germline V gene. V was shortened by 10 bases and J by 3 bases, with 13 bases between the two germline ends. The CDR3 consists of 13 residues. CDR3 residues: CATHLPDYNEQFF. CDR3 DNA: TGTGCCACCCACTTACCCGACTACAATGAGCAGTTCTTC. Full variable domain (missing parts from reference TRBV28 and TRBJ2-1): DVKVTQSSRYLVKRTGEKVFLECVQDMDHENMFWYRQDPGLGLRLIYFSYDVKMKEKGDIPEGYSVSREKKERFSLILESASTNQTSMYLCATHLPDYNEQFFGPGTRLTVL.

The gene calls are TRBV6-5 and TRBJ2-3; tentative D call: TRBD1 (5 bases). V was cut by 4 bases and J by 4 bases, with 18 bases left in between. CDR1 is MNHEY, CDR2 SVGAGI, per germline. This CDR3 comprises 16 residues. The CDR3 bases are TGTGCCAGCAGTTCGTTCGTTCCGCAGGGTGCAGATACGCAGTATTTT. This translates into CASSSFVPQGADTQYF.

Only a few counts were recorded for this clone. This rearrangement joins TRBV19 to TRBJ1-3; a possible D gene is TRBD1 (5 bases). The ends were cut back, 1 base at V and 0 bases at J, with 7 bases in the middle. The CDR3 is 15 amino acids. CDR1 LNHDA and CDR2 SQIVND come from the germline V gene (reference sequence). CDR3 amino acids: CASSIGDLSGNTIYF. CDR3 DNA: TGTGCCAGTAGTATAGGGGACCTCTCTGGAAACACCATATATTTT.

In nucleotides, the CDR3 is TGTGCCTGGGGAGTTGACACTGAAGCTTTCTTT. Its protein product is CAWGVDTEAFF. J is TRBJ1-1 and V is TRBV30; D uncertain. The CDR3 extends over 11 amino acids. CDR1 and CDR2 from the germline V gene are GTSNPN and SVGIG (reference sequence). V dropped 5 bases and J dropped 3 bases, with 7 bases sitting between them.

A single count supports this clone. This chain joins TRBV18 and TRBJ2-7; unclear D gene. This CDR3 has 14 amino acids. Trimming took off 2 bases at V and 7 bases at J, with 15 bases between the two ends. From germline, CDR1 is KGHSH and CDR2 LQKENI. CDR3 sequence reads: CASSPAGNMEEQYF. The CDR3 DNA reads TGTGCCAGCTCACCAGCCGGAAACATGGAGGAGCAGTACTTC.

This clone was detected once. The chain recombines TRBV11-2 with TRBJ1-1; D gene unclear. Germline V lookup: CDR1 SGHAT, CDR2 FQNNGV. The CDR3 contains 14 residues. V was pared by 3 bases and J by 0 bases, with 8 bases between. The CDR3 sequence is CASSFRSLNTEAFF. DNA for the CDR3: TGTGCCAGCAGCTTTCGGTCCTTGAACACTGAAGCTTTCTTT.

The V gene is TRBV4-1, the J gene TRBJ2-3; the D is unclear. The germline gives CDR1 MGHRA, CDR2 YSYEKL. The germline V and J ends were trimmed by 1 base and 6 bases, with 17 bases remaining between them. The CDR3 is 16 residues long. The CDR3 region is CASSQAWARGTDTQYF. For the CDR3, the DNA is TGCGCCAGCAGCCAAGCATGGGCAAGAGGAACGGATACGCAGTATTTT.

In the case of this clone: Other DNA sequences in the same sample also yield this CDR3. The rearrangement uses TRBV27 and TRBJ2-1; the D is unclear. The CDR3 totals 10 residues. V was pared by 6 bases and J by 7 bases, with 4 bases between. Germline V lookup: CDR1 MNHEY, CDR2 SMNVEV (reference sequence). This CDR3 reads CASRGNEQFF. The CDR3 DNA reads as TGTGCCAGCAGGGGAAATGAGCAGTTCTTC.

This chain links TRBV2 with TRBJ1-3, with 8 nucleotides matching TRBD1. V lost 6 bases and J lost 0; bases outside the gene matches: 4. The CDR3 runs to 15 residues. Germline CDR1 reads SNHLY; CDR2 reads FYNNEI. CDR3 in amino acids: CASRAGTGSGNTIYF. CDR3 DNA: TGTGCCAGCAGGGCCGGGACAGGCTCTGGAAACACCATATATTTT.

Notes on this clone: This same CDR3 is encoded by further DNA sequences in the sample. This chain uses TRBV19 with TRBJ2-7, with TRBD2 matching over 11 bases. The germline gives CDR1 LNHDA, CDR2 SQIVND (reference sequence). This CDR3 comprises 13 residues. V gave up 6 bases and J gave up 3 bases; unmatched junction bases: 1. In DNA, the CDR3 is TGTGCCAGTAGACTAGCGGGAGACTACGAGCAGTACTTC. It encodes CASRLAGDYEQYF.

This chain links TRBV6-5 with TRBJ2-1, with D perhaps being TRBD1 or TRBD2 (6 bases each). This CDR3 is 15 amino acids long. Germline V gives CDR1 MNHEY, CDR2 SVGAGI. Trimming pared 7 bases from V and 0 bases from J, leaving 13 bases between. CDR3 sequence (DNA): TGTGCCAGCAATTCTGGGGGGCCCTCCTACAATGAGCAGTTCTTC. Protein sequence: CASNSGGPSYNEQFF.

The gene calls are TRBV11-2 and TRBJ2-3, with 14 bases lining up with TRBD2. This CDR3 region has 18 residues. V trimming: 3 bases; J trimming: 1 base; junction bases outside the gene matches: 6. Germline CDR1 SGHAT, CDR2 FQNNGV. The CDR3 reads CASSLGLAGEWGTDTQYF. The DNA of the CDR3 is TGTGCCAGCAGCTTGGGACTAGCGGGGGAGTGGGGCACAGATACGCAGTATTTT.

This clone was counted once. Other DNA sequences of this sample code for an identical CDR3. This chain connects TRBV5-1 to TRBJ2-3; tentatively, D is TRBD1 (6 bases). The CDR3 is made up of 14 amino acids. CDR1 is SGHRS, CDR2 YFSETQ, per germline. V was pared by 2 bases and J by 2 bases, with 9 bases between. This chain's CDR3 is CASSFGTSTDTQYF. CDR3 bases: TGCGCCAGCAGCTTTGGGACATCCACAGATACGCAGTATTTT.